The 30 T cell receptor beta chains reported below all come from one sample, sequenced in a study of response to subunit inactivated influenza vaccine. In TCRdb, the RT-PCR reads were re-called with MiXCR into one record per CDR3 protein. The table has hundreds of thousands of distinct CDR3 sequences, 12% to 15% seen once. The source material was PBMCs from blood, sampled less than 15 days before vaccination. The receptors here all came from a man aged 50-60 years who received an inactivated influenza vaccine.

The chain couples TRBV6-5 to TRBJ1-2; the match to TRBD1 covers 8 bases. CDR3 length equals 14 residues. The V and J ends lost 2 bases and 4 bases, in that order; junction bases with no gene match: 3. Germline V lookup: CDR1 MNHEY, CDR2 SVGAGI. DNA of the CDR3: TGTGCCAGCAGTTACCCAGGGACAGGCTATGGCTACACCTTC. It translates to CASSYPGTGYGYTF.

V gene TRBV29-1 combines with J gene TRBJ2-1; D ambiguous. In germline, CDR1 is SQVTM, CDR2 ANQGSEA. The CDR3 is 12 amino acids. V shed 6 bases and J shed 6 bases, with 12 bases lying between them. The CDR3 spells CSVVGLFNEQFF. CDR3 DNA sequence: TGCAGCGTCGTAGGGCTTTTCAATGAGCAGTTCTTC.

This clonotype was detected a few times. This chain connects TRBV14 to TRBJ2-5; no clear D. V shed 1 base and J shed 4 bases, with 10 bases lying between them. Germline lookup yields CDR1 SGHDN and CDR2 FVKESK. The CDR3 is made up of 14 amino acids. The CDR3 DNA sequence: TGTGCCAGCAGCCAAGGATCCGACGGAGAGACCCAGTACTTC. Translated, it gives CASSQGSDGETQYF.

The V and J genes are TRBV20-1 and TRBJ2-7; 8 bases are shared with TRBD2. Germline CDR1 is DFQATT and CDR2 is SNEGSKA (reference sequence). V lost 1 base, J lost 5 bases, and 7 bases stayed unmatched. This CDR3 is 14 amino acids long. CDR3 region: CSARAAGAFHEQYF. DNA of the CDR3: TGCAGTGCTAGAGCAGCGGGAGCGTTCCACGAGCAGTACTTC.

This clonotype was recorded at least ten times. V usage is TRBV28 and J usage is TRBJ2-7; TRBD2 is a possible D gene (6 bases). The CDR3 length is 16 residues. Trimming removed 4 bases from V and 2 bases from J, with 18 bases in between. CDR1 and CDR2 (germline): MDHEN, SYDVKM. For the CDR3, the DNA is TGTGCCAGCAGTTCAACTTATGGCGGGATACCCTACGAGCAGTACTTC. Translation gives CASSSTYGGIPYEQYF.

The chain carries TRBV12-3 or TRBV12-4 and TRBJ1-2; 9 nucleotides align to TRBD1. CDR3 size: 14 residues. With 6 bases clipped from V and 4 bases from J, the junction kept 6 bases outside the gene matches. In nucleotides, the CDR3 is TGTGCCAGCAGCCCCGGACAGGGGATCTATGGCTACACCTTC. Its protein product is CASSPGQGIYGYTF.

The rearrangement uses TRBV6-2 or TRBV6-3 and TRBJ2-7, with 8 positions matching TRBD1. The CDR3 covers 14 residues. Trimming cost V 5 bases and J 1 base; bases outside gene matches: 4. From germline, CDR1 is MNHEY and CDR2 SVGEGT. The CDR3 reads CASSQWTGSYEQYF. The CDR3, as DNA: TGTGCCAGCAGTCAATGGACAGGGTCCTACGAGCAGTACTTC.

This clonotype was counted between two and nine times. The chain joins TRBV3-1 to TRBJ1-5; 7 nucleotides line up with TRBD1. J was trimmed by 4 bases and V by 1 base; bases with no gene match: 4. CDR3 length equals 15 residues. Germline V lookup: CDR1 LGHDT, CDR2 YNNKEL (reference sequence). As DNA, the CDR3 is TGTGCCAGCAGCCAAGGGGGGACAGCTAATCAGCCCCAGCATTTT. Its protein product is CASSQGGTANQPQHF.

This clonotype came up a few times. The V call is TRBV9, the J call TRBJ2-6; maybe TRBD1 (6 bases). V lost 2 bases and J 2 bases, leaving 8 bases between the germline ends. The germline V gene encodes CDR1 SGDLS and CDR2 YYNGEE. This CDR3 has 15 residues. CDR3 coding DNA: TGTGCCAGCAGCGTCACAGGGACTGGGGCCAACGTCCTGACTTTC. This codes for CASSVTGTGANVLTF.

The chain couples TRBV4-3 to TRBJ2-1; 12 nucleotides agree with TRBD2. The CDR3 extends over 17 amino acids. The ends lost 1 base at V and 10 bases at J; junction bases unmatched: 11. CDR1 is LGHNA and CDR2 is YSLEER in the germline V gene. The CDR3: CASSQAWTSGTPREQFF. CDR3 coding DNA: TGCGCCAGCAGCCAAGCTTGGACTAGCGGGACCCCTAGAGAGCAGTTCTTC.

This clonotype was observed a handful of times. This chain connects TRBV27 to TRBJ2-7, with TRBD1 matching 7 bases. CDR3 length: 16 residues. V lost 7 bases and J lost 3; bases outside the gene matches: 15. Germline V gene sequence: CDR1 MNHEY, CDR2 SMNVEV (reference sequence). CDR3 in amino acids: CASKPTPGTVYYEQYF. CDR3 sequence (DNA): TGTGCCAGCAAACCTACCCCCGGGACAGTTTACTACGAGCAGTACTTC.

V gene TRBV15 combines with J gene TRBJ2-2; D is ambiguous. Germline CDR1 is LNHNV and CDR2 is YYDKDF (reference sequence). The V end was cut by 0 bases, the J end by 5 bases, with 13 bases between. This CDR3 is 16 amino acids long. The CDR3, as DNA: TGTGCCACCAGCAGAGATTCGATAGCTTCTACCGGGGAGCTGTTTTTT. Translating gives CATSRDSIASTGELFF.

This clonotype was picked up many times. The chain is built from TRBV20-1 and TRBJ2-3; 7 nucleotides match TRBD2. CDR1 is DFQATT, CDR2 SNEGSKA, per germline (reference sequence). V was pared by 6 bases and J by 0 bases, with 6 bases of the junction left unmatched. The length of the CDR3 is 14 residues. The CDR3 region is CSATTGGSTDTQYF. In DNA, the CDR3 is TGCAGTGCAACGACGGGGGGTAGCACAGATACGCAGTATTTT.

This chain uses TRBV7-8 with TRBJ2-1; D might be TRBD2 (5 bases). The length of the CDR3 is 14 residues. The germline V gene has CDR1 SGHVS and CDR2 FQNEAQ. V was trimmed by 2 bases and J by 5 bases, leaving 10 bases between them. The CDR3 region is CASSLISLDNEQFF. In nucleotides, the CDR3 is TGTGCCAGCAGCTTAATTTCACTAGACAATGAGCAGTTCTTC.

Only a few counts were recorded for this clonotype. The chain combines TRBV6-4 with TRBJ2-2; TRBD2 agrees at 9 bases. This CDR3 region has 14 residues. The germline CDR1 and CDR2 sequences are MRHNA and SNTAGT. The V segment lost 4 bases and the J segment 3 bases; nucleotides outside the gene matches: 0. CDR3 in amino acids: CASSVAGDTGELFF. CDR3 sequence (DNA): TGTGCCAGCAGTGTAGCGGGGGACACCGGGGAGCTGTTTTTT.

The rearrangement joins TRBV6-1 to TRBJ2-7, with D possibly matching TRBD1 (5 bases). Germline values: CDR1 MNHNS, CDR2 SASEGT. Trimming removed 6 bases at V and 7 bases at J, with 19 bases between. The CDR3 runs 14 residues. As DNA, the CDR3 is TGTGCCAGCAGCCTTAGGGGTGACTGGGTGGAGCAGTACTTC. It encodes CASSLRGDWVEQYF.

In nucleotides, the CDR3 is TGTGCCAGCAGTTTCAGTTACACCGGGGAGCTGTTTTTT. Encoded protein: CASSFSYTGELFF. The V gene is TRBV6-5, the J gene TRBJ2-2; D is undetermined. Germline V gene data show CDR1 as MNHEY and CDR2 as SVGAGI. V lost 4 bases to trimming and J lost 3 bases, with 6 bases between them. The length of the CDR3 is 13 residues.

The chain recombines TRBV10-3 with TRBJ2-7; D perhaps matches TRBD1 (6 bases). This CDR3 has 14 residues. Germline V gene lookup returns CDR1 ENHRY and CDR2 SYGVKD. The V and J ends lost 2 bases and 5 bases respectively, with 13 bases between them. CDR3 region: CAISERRDTNEQYF. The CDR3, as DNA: TGTGCCATCAGTGAGCGCCGGGACACCAACGAGCAGTACTTC.

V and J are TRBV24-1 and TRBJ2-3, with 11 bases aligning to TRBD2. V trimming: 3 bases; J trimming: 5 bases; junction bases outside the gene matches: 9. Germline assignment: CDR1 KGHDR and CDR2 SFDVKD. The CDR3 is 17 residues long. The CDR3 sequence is CATSDPYSGRAGDTQYF. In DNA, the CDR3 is TGTGCCACCAGTGATCCTTATAGCGGGAGGGCAGGAGATACGCAGTATTTT.

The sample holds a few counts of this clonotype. As DNA, the CDR3 is TGTGCCAGCAGCCTGGGGTCCCTCCGGGCATACGAGCAGTACTTC. It specifies CASSLGSLRAYEQYF. The chain employs TRBV6-2 or TRBV6-3 and TRBJ2-7, with D unclear. This CDR3 comprises 15 residues. CDR1 is MNHEY and CDR2 is SVGEGT in the germline V gene. The germline V and J ends were trimmed by 6 bases and 4 bases, with 19 bases remaining between them.

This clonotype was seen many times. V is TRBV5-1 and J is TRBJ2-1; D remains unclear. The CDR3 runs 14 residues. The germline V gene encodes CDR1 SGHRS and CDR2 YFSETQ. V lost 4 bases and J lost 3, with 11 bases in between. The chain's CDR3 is CASSRDDIYNEQFF. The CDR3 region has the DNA TGCGCCAGCAGCCGTGATGACATCTACAATGAGCAGTTCTTC.

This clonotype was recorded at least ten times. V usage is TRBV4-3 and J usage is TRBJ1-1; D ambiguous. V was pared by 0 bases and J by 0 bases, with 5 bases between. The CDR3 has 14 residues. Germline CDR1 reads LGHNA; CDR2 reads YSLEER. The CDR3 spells CASSQDRVNTEAFF. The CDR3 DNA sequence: TGCGCCAGCAGCCAAGACCGGGTGAACACTGAAGCTTTCTTT.

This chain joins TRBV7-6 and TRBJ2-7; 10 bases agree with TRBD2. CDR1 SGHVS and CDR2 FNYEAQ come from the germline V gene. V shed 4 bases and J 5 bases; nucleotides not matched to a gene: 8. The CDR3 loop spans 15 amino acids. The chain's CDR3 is CASSSSSGSQDEQYF. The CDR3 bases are TGTGCCAGCAGCTCCTCTAGCGGGAGTCAGGACGAGCAGTACTTC.

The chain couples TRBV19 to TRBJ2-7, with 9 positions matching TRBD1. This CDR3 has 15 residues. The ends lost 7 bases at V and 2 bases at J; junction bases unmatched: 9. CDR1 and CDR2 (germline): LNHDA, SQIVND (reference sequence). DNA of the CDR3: TGTGCCAGTATGGCTTCTGGGGACAGGGCCTACGAGCAGTACTTC. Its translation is CASMASGDRAYEQYF.

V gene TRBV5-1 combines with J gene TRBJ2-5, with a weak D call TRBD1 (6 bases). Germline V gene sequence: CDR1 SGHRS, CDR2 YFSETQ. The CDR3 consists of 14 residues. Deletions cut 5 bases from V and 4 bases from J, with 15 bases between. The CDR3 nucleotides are TGCGCCAGCAGACCGGACGTAGGGGGAGAGACCCAGTACTTC. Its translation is CASRPDVGGETQYF.

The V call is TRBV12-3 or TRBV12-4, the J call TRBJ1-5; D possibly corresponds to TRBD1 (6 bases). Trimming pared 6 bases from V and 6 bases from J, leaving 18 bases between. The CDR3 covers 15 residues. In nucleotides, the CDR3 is TGTGCCAGCAGCCCATCCGTTAGGGGGGGTCAGCCCCAGCATTTT. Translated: CASSPSVRGGQPQHF.

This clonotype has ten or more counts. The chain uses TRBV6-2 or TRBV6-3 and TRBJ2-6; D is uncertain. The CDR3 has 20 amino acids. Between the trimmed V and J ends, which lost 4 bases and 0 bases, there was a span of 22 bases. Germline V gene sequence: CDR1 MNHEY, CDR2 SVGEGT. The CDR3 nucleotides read TGTGCCAGCAGTTCCCCTTTACTTGGAACCCCGCACTCTGGGGCCAACGTCCTGACTTTC. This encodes CASSSPLLGTPHSGANVLTF.

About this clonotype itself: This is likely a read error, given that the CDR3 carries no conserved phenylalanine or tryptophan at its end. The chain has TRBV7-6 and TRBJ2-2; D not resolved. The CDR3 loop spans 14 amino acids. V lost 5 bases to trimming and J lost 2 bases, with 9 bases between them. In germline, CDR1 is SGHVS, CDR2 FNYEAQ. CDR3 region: CASSPTPNTGELFL. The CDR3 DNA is TGTGCCAGCAGCCCGACCCCCAACACCGGGGAGCTGTTTTTA.

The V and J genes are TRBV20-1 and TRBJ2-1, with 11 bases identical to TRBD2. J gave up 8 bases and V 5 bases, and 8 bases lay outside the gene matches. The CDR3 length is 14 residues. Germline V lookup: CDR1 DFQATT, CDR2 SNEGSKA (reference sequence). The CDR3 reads CSAETSGIEDEQFF. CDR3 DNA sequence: TGCAGTGCTGAGACTAGCGGGATTGAGGATGAGCAGTTCTTC.

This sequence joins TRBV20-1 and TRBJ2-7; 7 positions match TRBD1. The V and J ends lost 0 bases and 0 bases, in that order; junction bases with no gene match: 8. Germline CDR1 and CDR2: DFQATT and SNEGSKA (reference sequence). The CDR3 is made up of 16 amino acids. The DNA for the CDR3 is TGCAGTGCTAGAGATACAGGGGCGCCAACCTCCTACGAGCAGTACTTC. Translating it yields CSARDTGAPTSYEQYF.